This entry lists 10 T cell receptor beta chains sequenced from one sample in a study of cytomegalovirus exposure and HLA in healthy donors. Use of 60 Vbeta and 13 Jbeta primers characterized the PCR. Generated by immunoSEQ multiplex PCR, the TCRdb table keeps only in-frame clones and is missing some. The table records around 160,000 clones, about three quarters of them present only once. Sequencing was performed on PBMCs. The receptors were sampled from a man aged 40-49 years in good health and CMV-seropositive.

In its sample, this clone was seen once. The chain uses TRBV19 and TRBJ1-3; D unresolved. The CDR3 loop spans 17 amino acids. The germline gives CDR1 LNHDA, CDR2 SQIVND (reference sequence). With 0 bases removed from V and 6 bases from J, the gap between germline ends came to 18 bases. CDR3 protein: CASSIDHRSSAANTIYF. DNA of the CDR3: TGTGCCAGTAGTATAGACCATAGGTCTTCGGCGGCAAACACCATATATTTT.

V usage is TRBV7-3 and J usage is TRBJ1-1; no clear D. The length of the CDR3 is 13 residues. V dropped 5 bases and J dropped 1 base, with 8 bases sitting between them. The germline V gene has CDR1 SGHTA and CDR2 FQGTGA. In DNA, the CDR3 is TGTGCCAGCAGCGCCAGTCAGAACACTGAAGCTTTCTTT. Translation gives CASSASQNTEAFF.

The V call is TRBV18, the J call TRBJ2-2; tentative D call: TRBD2 (5 bases). Trimming took 5 bases from V and 5 from J, leaving 15 bases between them. The CDR3 extends over 15 amino acids. Per germline, CDR1 KGHSH and CDR2 LQKENI. The CDR3 nucleotides are TGTGCCAGCTCATCCCAGGCACTAGATACCGGGGAGCTGTTTTTT. Its translation: CASSSQALDTGELFF.

The chain is built from TRBV5-1 and TRBJ2-1; 12 nucleotides line up with TRBD2. The germline gives CDR1 SGHRS, CDR2 YFSETQ. This CDR3 has 15 amino acids. V trimming: 2 bases; J trimming: 7 bases; junction bases outside the gene matches: 4. CDR3 in DNA: TGCGCCAGCAGCTTCCTAGCGGGAGGGCCAAATGAGCAGTTCTTC. This encodes CASSFLAGGPNEQFF.

The chain employs TRBV7-9 and TRBJ1-1; TRBD1 might be the D (6 bases). CDR1 and CDR2 (germline): SEHNR, FQNEAQ (reference sequence). The CDR3 runs to 15 residues. Trimming took 6 bases from V and 6 from J, leaving 20 bases between them. The CDR3 here is CASSRTRGGVAEAFF. The CDR3 nucleotides are TGTGCCAGCAGTCGCACGAGGGGGGGGGTCGCTGAAGCTTTCTTT.

The chain joins TRBV7-2 to TRBJ2-1; 16 positions match TRBD2. The CDR3 has 18 residues. Per the germline V gene, CDR1 is SGHTA and CDR2 is FQGNSA. V shed 6 bases and J 7 bases; nucleotides not matched to a gene: 12. The DNA for the CDR3 is TGTGCCAGCAGGGGACTAGCGGGAGGGCCTTTGTTGGGTAATGAGCAGTTCTTC. Its protein product is CASRGLAGGPLLGNEQFF.

This clone was recorded only once. The rearrangement joins TRBV4-1 to TRBJ2-1; no clear D. Germline assignment: CDR1 MGHRA and CDR2 YSYEKL. The CDR3 length is 16 residues. The V end lost 3 bases, the J end lost 7 bases, and 19 bases lay between the germline ends. The CDR3 DNA is TGCGCCAGCAGCCACACCCCCCAGGCACTCCAAAATGAGCAGTTCTTC. As protein: CASSHTPQALQNEQFF.

V and J are TRBV19 and TRBJ1-1, with D possibly TRBD1 on 6 matching bases. Germline CDR1 is LNHDA and CDR2 is SQIVND (reference sequence). CDR3 length equals 14 residues. V gave up 3 bases and J gave up 6 bases, with 14 bases separating them. The CDR3 coding sequence is TGTGCCAGTAGTATCGGCGGTGGGGGCCCTGAAGCTTTCTTT. Translated: CASSIGGGGPEAFF.

The J gene is TRBJ2-3, the V gene TRBV7-7; 7 positions agree with TRBD1. CDR1 and CDR2 (germline): SSHAT, FNYEAQ (reference sequence). The CDR3 contains 14 residues. V shed 5 bases and J 1 base; nucleotides not matched to a gene: 3. DNA of the CDR3: TGTGCCAGCAGCCCCGGACAGGGCACAGATACGCAGTATTTT. Encoded protein: CASSPGQGTDTQYF.

V usage is TRBV15 and J usage is TRBJ2-5, with TRBD2 matching 9 bases. In germline, CDR1 is LNHNV, CDR2 YYDKDF (reference sequence). J gave up 4 bases and V 1 base, and 10 bases lay outside the gene matches. This CDR3 is 17 amino acids long. CDR3: CATSRAVSGRGRETQYF. CDR3 in DNA: TGTGCCACCAGCAGAGCGGTTAGCGGGAGAGGGAGAGAGACCCAGTACTTC.